This T cell receptor beta chain appears in the sequencing data of a study of T-cell reconstitution after alpha-beta-depleted transplantation in children. Unique molecular identifiers were incorporated into the prepared TCRbeta library. One entry per CDR3 protein, called by TCRdb with MiXCR from the PCR reads. The sample records a few hundred thousand distinct CDR3 sequences, approximately 9% being singletons. CDR3 size: 15 residues. V was shortened by 5 bases and J by 3 bases, with 16 bases between the two germline ends. Germline values: CDR1 SSHAT, CDR2 FNYEAQ (reference sequence). The sequence was obtained from a human donor who donated a stem cell graft to a child with acute lymphoblastic leukemia. This chain links TRBV7-7 with TRBJ2-5, with D perhaps TRBD2 (6 bases). Material: PBMCs from the stem cell graft donor, obtained from the stem cell graft. The chain's CDR3 is CASSRNTGLEETQYF. CDR3 DNA sequence: TGTGCCAGCAGCCGAAATACGGGACTGGAAGAGACCCAGTACTTC.